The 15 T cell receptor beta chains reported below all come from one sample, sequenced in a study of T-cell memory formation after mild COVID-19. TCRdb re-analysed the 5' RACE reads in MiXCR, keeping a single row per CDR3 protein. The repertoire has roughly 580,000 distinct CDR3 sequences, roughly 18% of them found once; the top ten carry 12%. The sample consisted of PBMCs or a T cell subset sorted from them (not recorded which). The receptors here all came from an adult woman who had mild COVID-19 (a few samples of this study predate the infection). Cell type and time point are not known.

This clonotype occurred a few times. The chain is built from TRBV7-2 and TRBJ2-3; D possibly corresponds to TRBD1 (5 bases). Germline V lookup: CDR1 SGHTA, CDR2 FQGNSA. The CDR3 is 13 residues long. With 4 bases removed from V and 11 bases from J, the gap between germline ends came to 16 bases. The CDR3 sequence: CASSSVAQGWQYF. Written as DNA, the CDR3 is TGTGCCAGCAGCTCTGTCGCTCAGGGTTGGCAGTATTTT.

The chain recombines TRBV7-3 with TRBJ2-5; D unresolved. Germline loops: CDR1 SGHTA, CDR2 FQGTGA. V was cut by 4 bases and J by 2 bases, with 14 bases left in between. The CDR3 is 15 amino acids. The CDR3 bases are TGTGCCAGCAGCTACGAATCGAGGAATCAAGAGACCCAGTACTTC. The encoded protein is CASSYESRNQETQYF.

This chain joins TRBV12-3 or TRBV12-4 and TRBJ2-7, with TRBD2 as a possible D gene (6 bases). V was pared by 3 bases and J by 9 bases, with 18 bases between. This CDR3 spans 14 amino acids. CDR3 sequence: CASSFEGRIFGQYF. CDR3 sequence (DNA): TGTGCCAGCAGTTTTGAGGGGAGGATCTTCGGGCAGTACTTC.

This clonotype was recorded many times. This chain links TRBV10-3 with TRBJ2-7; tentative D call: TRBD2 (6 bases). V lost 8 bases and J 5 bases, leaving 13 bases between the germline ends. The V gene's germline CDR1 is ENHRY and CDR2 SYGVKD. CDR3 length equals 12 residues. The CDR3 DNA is TGTGCCATCTCGGAGGGGTCCCACGAGCAGTACTTC. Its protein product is CAISEGSHEQYF.

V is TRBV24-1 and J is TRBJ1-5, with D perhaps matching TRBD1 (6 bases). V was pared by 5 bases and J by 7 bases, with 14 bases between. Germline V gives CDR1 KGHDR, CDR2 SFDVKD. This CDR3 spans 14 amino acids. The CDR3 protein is CATSGGGTSQPQHF. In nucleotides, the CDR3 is TGTGCCACCAGTGGAGGGGGTACTAGCCAGCCCCAGCATTTT.

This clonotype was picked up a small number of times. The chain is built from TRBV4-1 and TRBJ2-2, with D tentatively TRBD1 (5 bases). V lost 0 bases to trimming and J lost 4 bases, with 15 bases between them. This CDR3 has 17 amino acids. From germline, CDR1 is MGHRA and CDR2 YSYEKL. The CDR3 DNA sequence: TGCGCCAGCAGCCAAGATAGGGGCGTTGTAGGCACCGGGGAGCTGTTTTTT. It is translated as CASSQDRGVVGTGELFF.

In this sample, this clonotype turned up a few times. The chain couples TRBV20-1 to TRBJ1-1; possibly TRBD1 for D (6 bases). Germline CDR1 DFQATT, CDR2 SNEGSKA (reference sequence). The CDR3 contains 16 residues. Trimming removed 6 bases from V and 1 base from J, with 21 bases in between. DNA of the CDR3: TGCAGTGCCTCCGTGGTGCGCCCGGGGGCGAACACTGAAGCTTTCTTT. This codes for CSASVVRPGANTEAFF.

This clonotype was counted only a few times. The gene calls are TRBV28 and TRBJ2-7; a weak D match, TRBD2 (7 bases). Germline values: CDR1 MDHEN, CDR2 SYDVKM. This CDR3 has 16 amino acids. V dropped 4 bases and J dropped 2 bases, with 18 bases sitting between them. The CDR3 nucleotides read TGTGCCAGCAGTTCCACCAGGGAGGGGGGTACCTACGAGCAGTACTTC. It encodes CASSSTREGGTYEQYF.

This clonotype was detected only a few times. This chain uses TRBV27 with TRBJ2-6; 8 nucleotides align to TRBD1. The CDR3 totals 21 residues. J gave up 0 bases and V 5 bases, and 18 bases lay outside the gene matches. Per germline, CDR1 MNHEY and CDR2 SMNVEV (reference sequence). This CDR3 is CASSHRPRTGRIASGANVLTF. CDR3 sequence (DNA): TGTGCCAGCAGTCACCGGCCCCGGACAGGGCGGATAGCCTCTGGGGCCAACGTCCTGACTTTC.

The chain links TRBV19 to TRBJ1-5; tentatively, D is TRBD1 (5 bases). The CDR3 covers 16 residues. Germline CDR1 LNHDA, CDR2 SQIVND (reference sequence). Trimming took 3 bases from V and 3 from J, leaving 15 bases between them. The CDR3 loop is CASSMFQGRNNQPQHF. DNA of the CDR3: TGTGCCAGTAGTATGTTTCAGGGACGGAACAATCAGCCCCAGCATTTT.

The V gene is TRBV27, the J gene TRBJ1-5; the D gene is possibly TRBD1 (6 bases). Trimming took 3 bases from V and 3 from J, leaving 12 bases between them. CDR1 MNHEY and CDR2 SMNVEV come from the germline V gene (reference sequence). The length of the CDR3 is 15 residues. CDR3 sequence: CASSFYGQNNQPQHF. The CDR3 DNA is TGTGCCAGCAGTTTCTACGGACAGAACAATCAGCCCCAGCATTTT.

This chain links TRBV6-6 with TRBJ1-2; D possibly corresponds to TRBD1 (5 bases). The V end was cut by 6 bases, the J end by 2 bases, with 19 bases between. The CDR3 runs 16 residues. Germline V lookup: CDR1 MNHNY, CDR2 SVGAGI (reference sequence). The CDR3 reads CASSPPSRGANYGYTF. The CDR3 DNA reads TGTGCCAGCAGCCCCCCGTCGAGGGGTGCAAACTATGGCTACACCTTC.

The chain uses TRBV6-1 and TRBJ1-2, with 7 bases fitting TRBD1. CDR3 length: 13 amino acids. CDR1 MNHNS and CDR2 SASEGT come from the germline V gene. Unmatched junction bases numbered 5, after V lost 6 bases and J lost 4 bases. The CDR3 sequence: CASRRTGFYGYTF. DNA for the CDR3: TGTGCCAGCAGGAGGACAGGATTCTATGGCTACACCTTC.

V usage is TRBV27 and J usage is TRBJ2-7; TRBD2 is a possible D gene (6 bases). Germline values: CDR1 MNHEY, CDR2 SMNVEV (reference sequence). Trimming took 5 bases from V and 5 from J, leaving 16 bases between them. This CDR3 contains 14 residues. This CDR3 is CASSRRDPDHEQYF. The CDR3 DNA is TGTGCCAGCAGTCGGAGGGACCCAGACCACGAGCAGTACTTC.

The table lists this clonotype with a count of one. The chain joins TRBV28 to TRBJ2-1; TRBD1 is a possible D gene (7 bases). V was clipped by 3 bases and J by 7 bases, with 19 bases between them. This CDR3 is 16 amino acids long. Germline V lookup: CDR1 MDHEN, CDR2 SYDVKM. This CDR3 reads CASSFSSNQGGNEQFF. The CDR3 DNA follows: TGTGCCAGCAGTTTTTCATCGAATCAGGGGGGTAATGAGCAGTTCTTC. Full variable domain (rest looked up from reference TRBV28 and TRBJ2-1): DVKVTQSSRYLVKRTGEKVFLECVQDMDHENMFWYRQDPGLGLRLIYFSYDVKMKEKGDIPEGYSVSREKKERFSLILESASTNQTSMYLCASSFSSNQGGNEQFFGPGTRLTVL.